Here is one TCR beta chain with its context. Antigen: not known. Clones were sequenced by immunoSEQ multiplex PCR, and TCRdb holds only the in-frame ones, with some missing. The sample comprises about 120,000 clones, 90% of which are singletons, and less than 9% rests with the top ten. J lost 1 base, V lost 0 bases, and 1 base had no gene match. Germline V gene data show CDR1 as MNHEY and CDR2 as SVGAGI. This CDR3 comprises 15 residues. This entry is derived from a study of T cell responses to AZD1222 COVID-19 vaccine. For the study at large: The analysis combined second doses at about 4 or about 12 weeks.

Study conclusions and caveats: At baseline, just six or seven AZD1222 recipients tested seropositive. Clonal diversity may have been underestimated, and the donors were mostly white British, with more females than males.

The specimen was peripheral blood, collected on day 0 of AZD1222 vaccination. This receptor was obtained from an adult in good health. The chain uses TRBV6-5 and TRBJ2-7; 9 nucleotides align to TRBD2. The CDR3 protein is CASSYSSGGSYEQYF. CDR3 bases: TGTGCCAGCAGTTACTCTAGCGGGGGTTCCTACGAGCAGTACTTC.